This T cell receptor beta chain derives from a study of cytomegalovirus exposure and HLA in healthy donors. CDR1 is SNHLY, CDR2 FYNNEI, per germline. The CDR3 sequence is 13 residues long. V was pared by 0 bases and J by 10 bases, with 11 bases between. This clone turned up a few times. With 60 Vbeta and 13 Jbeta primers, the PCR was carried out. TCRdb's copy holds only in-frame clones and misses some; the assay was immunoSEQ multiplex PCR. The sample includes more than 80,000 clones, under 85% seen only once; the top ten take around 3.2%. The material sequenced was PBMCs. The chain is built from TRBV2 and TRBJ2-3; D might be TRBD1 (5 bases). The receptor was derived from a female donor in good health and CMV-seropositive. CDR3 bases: TGTGCCAGCAGTGAAGCCAGACAGTTGGCGCAGTATTTT. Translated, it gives CASSEARQLAQYF.